The rows below give T cell receptor beta chains drawn from one sample of a study of control samples from healthy donors and cancer patients. TCRdb's copy holds only in-frame clones and misses some; the assay was immunoSEQ multiplex PCR. The sample carries tens of thousands of clones, about nine tenths recorded once. The material sequenced was blood. Receptors originate from a man aged 45 to 65 in good health. The CDR3 runs from the conserved cysteine through the conserved F or W. The D gene is left open where the match is weak. Only part of the rows carry a size: once, few, many, or a class if the clone is expanded.

DNA	CDR3	D	V	size	J
TGTGCCAGCAGTGACTCGGCTAGCGGGGGGCACACAGATACGCAGTATTTT	CASSDSASGGHTDTQYF	TRBD2	TRBV6-4	few	TRBJ2-3
TGTGCCAGCAGCCGGGGTAGCGGGGGGCTCAATGAGCAGTTCTTC	CASSRGSGGLNEQFF	TRBD2	TRBV7-3	.	TRBJ2-1
TGTGCCAGCACGCCCAAGGAGGGAAACACCATATATTTT	CASTPKEGNTIYF	.	TRBV7-9	.	TRBJ1-3
TGTGCCAGTAGCCCTGCCACAGGGCCCGGGGAGCTGTTTTTT	CASSPATGPGELFF	.	TRBV19	.	TRBJ2-2
TGTGCTAGTGGTTTGGGTCAGTTCTCCTACGAGCAGTACTTC	CASGLGQFSYEQYF	.	TRBV12-5	.	TRBJ2-7
TGCGCCAGCGGGTCTTTGGGGAGGAATGAGCAGTTCTTC	CASGSLGRNEQFF	.	TRBV5-1	once	TRBJ2-1
TGTGCCAGCAGCGCCGGACAGAATTCTTACGAGCAGTACTTC	CASSAGQNSYEQYF	.	TRBV25-1	.	TRBJ2-7
TGTGCCAGCAGTCCACGTGACAGGCTAAGAGAGCAGTACTTC	CASSPRDRLREQYF	.	TRBV6-5	.	TRBJ2-7
TGTGCCAGCAGTTTACTTGCCGGGACCAAAGTTCAGCCCCAGCATTTT	CASSLLAGTKVQPQHF	.	TRBV27	once	TRBJ1-5
TGCGCCAGCAGCTGGACCGGGACTCAGAGCTCTGGGGCCAACGTCCTGACTTTC	CASSWTGTQSSGANVLTF	.	TRBV5-1	.	TRBJ2-6
TGCGCCAGCAGCTACGGAGGGTTCACTGAAGCTTTCTTT	CASSYGGFTEAFF	.	TRBV5-1	.	TRBJ1-1
TGTGCCAGCAGAACAGGGGCAGACTACACCTTC	CASRTGADYTF	TRBD1	TRBV7-9	.	TRBJ1-2
TGTGCCAGCGGGGCATCGGGACACGGCAATCAGCCCCAGCATTTT	CASGASGHGNQPQHF	.	TRBV6-5	.	TRBJ1-5
TGTGCCAGCAGCGTAGGGGTGACTGAAGCTTTCTTT	CASSVGVTEAFF	.	TRBV12-3/TRBV12-4	.	TRBJ1-1